Listed here are 19 T cell receptor beta chains from one sample, sequenced in a study of blood T cell repertoires in COVID-19. Libraries were prepared by immunoSEQ multiplex PCR; TCRdb keeps only in-frame clonotypes and omits some of them. The sample consists of approximately 200,000 clones, approximately 86% of them appearing once. Specimen: PBMCs or T cells enriched from blood (not recorded which). These receptors came from a woman aged 30 to 39 who had been exposed to COVID-19.

This chain links TRBV19 with TRBJ1-6, with 10 bases matching TRBD1. The J segment lost 10 bases and the V segment lost 7 bases, leaving 10 bases of the junction unmatched. Germline assignment: CDR1 LNHDA and CDR2 SQIVND (reference sequence). This CDR3 region has 15 residues. The CDR3 reads CASTDRGRLSSPLHF. The CDR3 DNA follows: TGTGCCAGTACAGACAGGGGGCGGCTCAGCTCACCCCTCCACTTT.

V is TRBV9 and J is TRBJ2-3; maybe TRBD2 (6 bases). The CDR3 length is 16 residues. V lost 5 bases to trimming and J lost 1 base, with 17 bases between them. Germline V CDR1 and CDR2: SGDLS, YYNGEE. In nucleotides, the CDR3 is TGTGCCAGCAGTTCAAACTCGGGGGATGGCACAGATACGCAGTATTTT. This gives the protein CASSSNSGDGTDTQYF.

The chain is built from TRBV3-1 (or the pseudogene TRBV3-2) and TRBJ1-1; maybe TRBD1 (6 bases). Germline V gene lookup returns CDR1 LGHDT and CDR2 YNNKEL (reference sequence). Trimming left V 1 base short and J 11 bases short, with 20 bases between. This CDR3 contains 15 residues. The CDR3 DNA follows: TGTGCCAGCAGCCAAGGAGACAGGCCTGCCGCAGGGGCTTTCTTT. It encodes CASSQGDRPAAGAFF.

The chain uses TRBV21-1 and TRBJ2-3; the table's D call of TRBD2 was not tested on the DNA. TRBV21-1 is a known pseudogene. The CDR3 extends over 17 amino acids. The DNA for the CDR3 is TGTGCCAGCAGCAAAGGAGACGGGGGGACCTTGGGAGATACGCAGTATTTT. As protein: CASSKGDGGTLGDTQYF.

V is TRBV6-5 and J is TRBJ2-7; maybe TRBD2 (5 bases). The CDR3 has 15 residues. V lost 7 bases, J lost 0 bases, and 16 bases lay in between. The V gene's germline CDR1 is MNHEY and CDR2 SVGAGI. The CDR3 here is CASTRPGLSSYEQYF. CDR3 DNA sequence: TGTGCCAGCACCCGCCCCGGACTGAGCTCCTACGAGCAGTACTTC.

Here the CDR3 reads CATSIRTGKDTEAFF. The CDR3 region has the DNA TGTGCCACCAGCATCCGGACAGGGAAGGATACTGAAGCTTTCTTT. This chain uses TRBV15 with TRBJ1-1, with 8 bases that match TRBD1. J gave up 5 bases and V 4 bases, and 9 bases lay outside the gene matches. The CDR3 totals 15 residues. The germline CDR1 and CDR2 sequences are LNHNV and YYDKDF (reference sequence).

The rearrangement joins TRBV27 to TRBJ2-2; 11 nucleotides align to TRBD2. This CDR3 spans 19 amino acids. CDR1 and CDR2 from the germline V gene are MNHEY and SMNVEV (reference sequence). The junction had 11 bases not matched to a gene; V was cut back by 5 bases and J by 0 bases. For the CDR3, the DNA is TGTGCCAGCAGTCCGCCGAGCTATAGCGGGGGGGCGAACACCGGGGAGCTGTTTTTT. This sequence encodes CASSPPSYSGGANTGELFF.

This rearrangement joins TRBV28 to TRBJ2-7; D unresolved. This CDR3 is built from 16 residues. Germline V gives CDR1 MDHEN, CDR2 SYDVKM. The germline V and J ends were trimmed by 1 base and 0 bases, with 13 bases remaining between them. The CDR3 DNA sequence: TGTGCCAGCAGTTTATATAACAGTCCGATCTCCTACGAGCAGTACTTC. It codes for CASSLYNSPISYEQYF.

The chain carries TRBV14 and TRBJ1-4, with a tentative D call TRBD1 (5 bases). Germline assignment: CDR1 SGHDN and CDR2 FVKESK. V dropped 6 bases and J dropped 8 bases, with 13 bases sitting between them. The CDR3 covers 13 residues. The DNA for the CDR3 is TGTGCCAGCAGTCGTACGACAGTCGAAAAACTGTTTTTT. This sequence encodes CASSRTTVEKLFF.

The rearrangement joins TRBV25-1 to TRBJ1-2, with 8 bases that match TRBD1. The germline V gene encodes CDR1 MGHDK and CDR2 SYGVNS. V was clipped by 6 bases and J by 7 bases; unmatched bases: 13. The CDR3 is 15 amino acids. The CDR3 sequence: CASRAGGGLGGGYTF. CDR3 DNA: TGTGCCAGCAGGGCAGGGGGCGGTTTGGGTGGTGGCTACACCTTC.

The gene calls are TRBV29-1 and TRBJ2-1; D ambiguous. The CDR3 spans 13 residues. CDR1 is SQVTM, CDR2 ANQGSEA, per germline. The V and J ends lost 0 bases and 5 bases respectively, with 8 bases between them. The CDR3 DNA reads as TGCAGCGTTGAAGATCTCCCAGACAATGAGCAGTTCTTC. This codes for CSVEDLPDNEQFF.

The chain links TRBV25-1 to TRBJ1-6; 9 bases match TRBD1. The CDR3 totals 15 residues. CDR1 is MGHDK and CDR2 is SYGVNS in the germline V gene. V gave up 8 bases and J gave up 10 bases; unmatched junction bases: 12. The CDR3 bases are TGTGCCAGCGGATCCGGGACAGGGAGTCTCTCACCCCTCCACTTT. This gives the protein CASGSGTGSLSPLHF. The full variable domain, completed using reference TRBV25-1 and TRBJ1-6, is EADIYQTPRYLVIGTGKKITLECSQTMGHDKMYWYQQDPGMELHLIHYSYGVNSTEKGDLSSESTVSRIRTEHFPLTLESARPSHTSQYLCASGSGTGSLSPLHFGNGTRLTVT.

This sequence joins TRBV28 and TRBJ2-3; D is possibly TRBD1 (5 bases). The germline V and J ends were trimmed by 5 bases and 1 base, with 16 bases remaining between them. Germline V CDR1 and CDR2: MDHEN, SYDVKM. This CDR3 is built from 16 residues. CDR3 loop: CASSNPWGRGTDTQYF. CDR3 bases: TGTGCCAGCAGTAACCCTTGGGGCCGGGGCACAGATACGCAGTATTTT.

This clone was picked up a small number of times. This sequence joins TRBV25-1 and TRBJ1-5; TRBD1 matches 7 bases. The CDR3 runs 14 residues. Unmatched junction bases numbered 3, after V lost 5 bases and J lost 2 bases. From germline, CDR1 is MGHDK and CDR2 SYGVNS. As DNA, the CDR3 is TGTGCCAGCAGTCCACAGGGGCGCAATCAGCCCCAGCATTTT. Its translation is CASSPQGRNQPQHF.

This clone was seen a handful of times. J is TRBJ1-6 and V is TRBV5-6, with D unresolved. This CDR3 is 14 amino acids long. CDR1 and CDR2 from the germline V gene are SGHDT and YYEEEE. Trimming stripped 0 bases from V and 9 bases from J, with 10 bases between. Here the CDR3 DNA reads TGTGCCAGCAGCTTGGACCCACTAGTTTCACCCCTCCACTTT. It is translated as CASSLDPLVSPLHF. Using reference TRBV5-6 and TRBJ1-6 for the parts outside the CDR3, the full variable domain is DAGVTQSPTHLIKTRGQQVTLRCSPKSGHDTVSWYQQALGQGPQFIFQYYEEEERQRGNFPDRFSGHQFPNYSSELNVNALLLGDSALYLCASSLDPLVSPLHFGNGTRLTVT.

The rearrangement uses TRBV5-1 and TRBJ2-1; 14 bases are a match to TRBD2. V gave up 5 bases and J gave up 9 bases; unmatched junction bases: 13. The CDR3 is made up of 17 amino acids. Germline V gene data show CDR1 as SGHRS and CDR2 as YFSETQ. CDR3 region: CASSRTSGTSGGFEQFF. The CDR3 bases are TGCGCCAGCAGTAGGACCTCTGGGACTAGCGGGGGCTTTGAGCAGTTCTTC.

The chain has TRBV30 and TRBJ1-2; D perhaps matches TRBD1 (6 bases). Germline V gene lookup returns CDR1 GTSNPN and CDR2 SVGIG (reference sequence). There are 14 residues in the CDR3. Trimming pared 1 base from V and 0 bases from J, leaving 9 bases between. CDR3: CAWSGDIANYGYTF. CDR3 DNA sequence: TGTGCCTGGAGTGGGGACATCGCTAACTATGGCTACACCTTC.

V is TRBV5-1 and J is TRBJ2-7; the match to TRBD1 covers 10 bases. The CDR3 is 16 amino acids. From germline, CDR1 is SGHRS and CDR2 YFSETQ. J gave up 7 bases and V 0 bases, and 10 bases lay outside the gene matches. CDR3 region: CASSLEVGTGVREQYF. The CDR3 nucleotides read TGCGCCAGCAGCTTGGAAGTCGGGACAGGGGTGCGGGAGCAGTACTTC.

This clone was seen just once. This chain joins TRBV7-8 and TRBJ2-7; tentative D call: TRBD2 (6 bases). Trimming cost V 5 bases and J 1 base, with 15 bases left between them. The CDR3 consists of 15 residues. Germline V gene data show CDR1 as SGHVS and CDR2 as FQNEAQ. The CDR3 loop is CASSRGAGLSYEQYF. As DNA, the CDR3 is TGTGCCAGCAGCCGCGGGGCGGGGTTATCCTACGAGCAGTACTTC.